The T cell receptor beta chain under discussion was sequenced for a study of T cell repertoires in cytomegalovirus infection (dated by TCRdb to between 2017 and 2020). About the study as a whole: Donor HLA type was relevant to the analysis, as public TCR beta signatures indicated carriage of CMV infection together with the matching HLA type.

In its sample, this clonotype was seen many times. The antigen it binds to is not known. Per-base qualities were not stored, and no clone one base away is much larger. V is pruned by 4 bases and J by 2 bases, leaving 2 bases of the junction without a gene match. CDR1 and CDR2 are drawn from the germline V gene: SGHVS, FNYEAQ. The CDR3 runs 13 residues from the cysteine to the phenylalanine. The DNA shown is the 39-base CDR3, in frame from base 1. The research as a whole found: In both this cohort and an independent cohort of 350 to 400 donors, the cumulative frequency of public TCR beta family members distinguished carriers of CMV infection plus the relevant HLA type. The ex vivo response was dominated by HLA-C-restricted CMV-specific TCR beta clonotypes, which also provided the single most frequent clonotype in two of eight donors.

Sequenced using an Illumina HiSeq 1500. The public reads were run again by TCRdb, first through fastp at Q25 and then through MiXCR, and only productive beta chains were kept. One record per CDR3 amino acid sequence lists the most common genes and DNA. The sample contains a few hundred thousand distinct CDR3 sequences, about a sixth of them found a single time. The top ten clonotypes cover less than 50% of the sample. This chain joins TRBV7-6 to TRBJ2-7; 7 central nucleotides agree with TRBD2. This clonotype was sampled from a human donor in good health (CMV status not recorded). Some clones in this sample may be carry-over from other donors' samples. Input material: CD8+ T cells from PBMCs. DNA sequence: TGTGCCAGCAGCTGGGGGGGAGCCTACGAGCAGTACTTC. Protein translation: CASSWGGAYEQYF.